This T cell receptor (beta chain) was identified in a study of T-cell memory formation after mild COVID-19. Study overall: TCR clusters showed largely donor specificity.

Study-wide results and caveats: Largely, contracting CD4+ clones fell within CM and EM, and contracting CD8+ clones within EMRA.

Germline CDR1 LNHDA, CDR2 SQIVND (reference sequence). Deletions cut 4 bases from V and 4 bases from J, with 9 bases between. CDR3 length: 13 amino acids. This clonotype was seen more than once but under ten times. The antigen remains unidentified. TCR alpha and TCR beta cDNA libraries carrying sample barcodes and UMIs were produced by 5'RACE using constant-segment primers. In TCRdb, the 5' RACE reads were re-called with MiXCR into one record per CDR3 protein. The sample yields some 120,000 distinct CDR3 sequences, over 15% seen once. This receptor was taken from a man younger than 35 who had mild COVID-19 (a few samples of this study predate the infection). Cell type and time point are not known. The sample taken for sequencing was PBMCs or a T cell subset sorted from them (not recorded which). The rearrangement links TRBV19 to TRBJ2-3; D remains ambiguous. Here the CDR3 reads CASSTEGPDTQYF. CDR3 DNA sequence: TGTGCCAGTAGTACTGAAGGTCCAGATACGCAGTATTTT. Drawing the rest from reference TRBV19 and TRBJ2-3, the complete variable domain is DGGITQSPKYLFRKEGQNVTLSCEQNLNHDAMYWYRQDPGQGLRLIYYSQIVNDFQKGDIAEGYSVSREKKESFPLTVTSAQKNPTAFYLCASSTEGPDTQYFGPGTRLTVL.